This TCR beta chain comes out of a study of CD8+ T cells in alopecia areata. Extracted from the samples, RNA was reverse transcribed into cDNA to serve as the sequencing template. Clones were read by immunoSEQ multiplex PCR, and TCRdb kept only the in-frame ones, dropping some. In the table there are about 37,000 clones, roughly 53% of which are singletons. CD25+CD127- cells were sorted from CD4+ cells in four to six patients. Samples from alopecia areata patients were lesional scalp punch biopsies and peripheral blood. Concerning this clone itself: Its antigen is unknown.

Whole-study findings and limits: Among patients, TCR sharing was less clear than in mice, a difference possibly due in part to HLA diversity in the patient population. Higher clonality and more expanded CD8+ clones appeared in lesional than normal scalp.

Sequencing was carried out using CD4+ Tregs sorted from blood. The source of this sequence is a human donor with alopecia areata.

The CDR3, as DNA: TGCGCCAGCAGTCCCTCGGCTCCCGGGACAGCTCTTTACGAGCAGTACTTC. Translated, it gives CASSPSAPGTALYEQYF. The rearrangement joins TRBV23-1 to TRBJ2-7, with 7 bases lining up with TRBD1. TRBV23-1 counts as an open reading frame of uncertain function. The V and J ends lost 4 bases and 4 bases, in that order; junction bases with no gene match: 16. The CDR3 runs 17 residues.